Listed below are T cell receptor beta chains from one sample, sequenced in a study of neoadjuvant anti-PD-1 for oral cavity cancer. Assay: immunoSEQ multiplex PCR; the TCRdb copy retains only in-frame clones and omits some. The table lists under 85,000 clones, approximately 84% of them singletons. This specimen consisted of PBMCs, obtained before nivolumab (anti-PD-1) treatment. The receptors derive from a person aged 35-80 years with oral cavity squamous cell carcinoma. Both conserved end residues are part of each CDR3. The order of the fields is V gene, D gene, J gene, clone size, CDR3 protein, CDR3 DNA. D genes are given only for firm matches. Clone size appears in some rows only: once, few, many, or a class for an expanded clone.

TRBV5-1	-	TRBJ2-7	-	CASSPSGGSYEQYF	TGCGCCAGCAGCCCATCCGGGGGATCCTACGAGCAGTACTTC
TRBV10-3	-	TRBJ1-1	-	CAISRENTEAFF	TGTGCCATCTCCAGGGAAAACACTGAAGCTTTCTTT
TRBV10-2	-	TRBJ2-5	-	CASSEGTAGTQYF	TGCGCCAGCAGTGAGGGAACCGCTGGGACCCAGTACTTC
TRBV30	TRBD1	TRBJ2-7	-	CACKTGGSDEQYF	TGTGCCTGTAAGACAGGGGGAAGCGACGAGCAGTACTTC
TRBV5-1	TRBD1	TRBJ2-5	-	CASSPLTGNTETQYF	TGCGCCAGCAGCCCCCTGACAGGGAATACAGAGACCCAGTACTTC
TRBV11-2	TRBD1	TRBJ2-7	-	CASSLQGQGNYEQYF	TGTGCCAGCAGCCTCCAGGGACAGGGGAACTACGAGCAGTACTTC
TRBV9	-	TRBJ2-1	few	CASSVERWAYNEQFF	TGTGCCAGCAGCGTAGAAAGGTGGGCCTACAATGAGCAGTTCTTC
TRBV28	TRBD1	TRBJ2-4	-	CASSRGQGKNIQYF	TGTGCCAGCAGTCGGGGACAGGGCAAAAACATTCAGTACTTC
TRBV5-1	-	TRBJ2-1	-	CASRQYSYNEQFF	TGCGCCAGCAGACAGTACTCCTACAATGAGCAGTTCTTC
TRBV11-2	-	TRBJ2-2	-	CASSFEGRNTGELFF	TGTGCCAGCAGCTTCGAGGGGCGGAACACCGGGGAGCTGTTTTTT
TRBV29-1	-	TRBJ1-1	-	CSVGPRDTEAFF	TGCAGCGTTGGCCCGCGGGACACTGAAGCTTTCTTT
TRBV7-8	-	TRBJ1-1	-	CASSLSPPSSEAFF	TGTGCCAGCAGCTTATCCCCCCCCTCATCTGAAGCTTTCTTT
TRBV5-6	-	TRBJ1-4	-	CASTSGRGNEKLFF	TGTGCCAGCACCTCAGGGAGAGGTAATGAAAAACTGTTTTTT
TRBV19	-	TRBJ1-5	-	CATGRGNQPQHF	TGTGCCACTGGACGAGGCAATCAGCCCCAGCATTTT
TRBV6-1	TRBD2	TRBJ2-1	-	CASSDDLAETYNEQFF	TGTGCCAGCAGTGATGATCTAGCGGAAACGTACAATGAGCAGTTCTTC
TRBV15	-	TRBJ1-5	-	CATTGGSNQPQHF	TGTGCCACCACCGGGGGTAGCAATCAGCCCCAGCATTTT
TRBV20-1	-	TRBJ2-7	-	CSAIGSYEQYF	TGCAGTGCCATCGGGTCCTACGAGCAGTACTTC
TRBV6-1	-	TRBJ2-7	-	CAARAGISYEQYF	TGTGCCGCCCGGGCGGGTATCTCCTACGAGCAGTACTTC
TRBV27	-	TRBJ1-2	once	CASSPRGGGYGYTF	TGTGCCAGCAGTCCACGGGGGGGCGGCTATGGCTACACCTTC
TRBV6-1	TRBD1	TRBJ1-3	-	CASSDSGTGQNTIYF	TGTGCCAGCAGTGATTCCGGGACAGGGCAAAACACCATATATTTT
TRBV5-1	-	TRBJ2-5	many	CASSQTASGETQYF	TGCGCCAGCAGCCAAACAGCCTCCGGGGAGACCCAGTACTTC
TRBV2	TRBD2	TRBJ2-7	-	CASRGGDSYEQYF	TGTGCCAGCAGGGGAGGGGATTCCTACGAGCAGTACTTC
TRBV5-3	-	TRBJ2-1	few	CARSLGGGSPYNEQFF	TGTGCCAGAAGCCTAGGAGGGGGGTCCCCATACAATGAGCAGTTCTTC
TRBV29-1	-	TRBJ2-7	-	CSAVKAYEQYF	TGCAGCGCCGTAAAAGCCTACGAGCAGTACTTC
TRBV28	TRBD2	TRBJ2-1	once	CASSLGGTSGYNEQFF	TGTGCCAGCAGTCTGGGCGGGACTAGCGGCTACAATGAGCAGTTCTTC
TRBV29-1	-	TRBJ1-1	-	CSVIRSGGTEAFF	TGCAGCGTCATCCGATCCGGGGGCACTGAAGCTTTCTTT
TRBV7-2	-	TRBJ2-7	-	CASSLDPAGTYEQYF	TGTGCCAGCAGCTTAGACCCCGCGGGGACTTACGAGCAGTACTTC
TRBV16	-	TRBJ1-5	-	CASSQLGGTSNQPQHF	TGTGCCAGCAGCCAATTGGGGGGGACTAGCAATCAGCCCCAGCATTTT
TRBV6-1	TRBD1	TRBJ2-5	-	CASRQGTQETQYF	TGTGCCAGTAGACAGGGGACGCAAGAGACCCAGTACTTC
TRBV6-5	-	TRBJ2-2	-	CASSYHYTGELFF	TGTGCCAGCAGTTATCACTACACCGGGGAGCTGTTTTTT
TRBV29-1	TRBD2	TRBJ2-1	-	CSALSGRGNEQFF	TGCAGCGCTCTTAGCGGGAGGGGCAATGAGCAGTTCTTC
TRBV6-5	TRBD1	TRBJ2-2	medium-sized	CASSGGQVPTGELFF	TGTGCCAGCAGTGGAGGACAGGTTCCCACCGGGGAGCTGTTTTTT
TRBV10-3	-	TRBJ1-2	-	CAISDSGGGTYGYTF	TGTGCCATCAGTGATTCCGGTGGAGGAACATATGGCTACACCTTC
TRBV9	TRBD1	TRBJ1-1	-	CASSGGTGTNTEAFF	TGTGCCAGCAGCGGAGGGACAGGGACGAACACTGAAGCTTTCTTT
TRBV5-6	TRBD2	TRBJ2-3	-	CASSLSGTAYLGTDTQYF	TGTGCCAGCAGCTTGAGCGGGACCGCCTATTTGGGCACAGATACGCAGTATTTT
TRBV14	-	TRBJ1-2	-	CASSHAGQYGYTF	TGTGCCAGCAGCCATGCCGGACAGTATGGCTACACCTTC
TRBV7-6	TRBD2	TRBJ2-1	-	CASSPGGVNEQFF	TGTGCCAGCAGCCCCGGGGGGGTGAATGAGCAGTTCTTC
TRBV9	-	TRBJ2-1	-	CASSNSGGNNEQFF	TGTGCCAGCAGCAACTCCGGGGGTAACAATGAGCAGTTCTTC
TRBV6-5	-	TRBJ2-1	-	CASYKNWRDRDEQFF	TGTGCCAGCTACAAAAATTGGAGAGATAGGGATGAGCAGTTCTTC
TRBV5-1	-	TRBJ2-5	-	CASSGTLLKTQYF	TGCGCCAGCAGCGGGACTCTACTGAAGACCCAGTACTTC
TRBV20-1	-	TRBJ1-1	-	CSARTEAFF	TGCAGTGCTAGGACTGAAGCTTTCTTT